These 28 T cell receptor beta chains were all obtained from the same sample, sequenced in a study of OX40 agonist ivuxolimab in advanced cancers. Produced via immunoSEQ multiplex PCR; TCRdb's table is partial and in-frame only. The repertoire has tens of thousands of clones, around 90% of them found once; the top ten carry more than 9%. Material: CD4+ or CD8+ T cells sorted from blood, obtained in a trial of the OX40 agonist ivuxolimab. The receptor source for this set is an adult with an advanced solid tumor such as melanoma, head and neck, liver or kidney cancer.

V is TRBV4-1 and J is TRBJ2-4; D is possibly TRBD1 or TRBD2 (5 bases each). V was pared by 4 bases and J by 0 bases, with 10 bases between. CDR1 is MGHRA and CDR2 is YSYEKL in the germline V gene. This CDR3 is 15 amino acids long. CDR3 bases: TGCGCCAGCAGCCTTGGGGGTCTAGCCAAAAACATTCAGTACTTC. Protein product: CASSLGGLAKNIQYF.

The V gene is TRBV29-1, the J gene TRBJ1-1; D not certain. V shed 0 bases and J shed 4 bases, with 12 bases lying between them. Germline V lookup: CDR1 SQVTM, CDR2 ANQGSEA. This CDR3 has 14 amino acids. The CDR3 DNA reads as TGCAGCGTTGAAGATGCCCATATGGGCACTGAAGCTTTCTTT. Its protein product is CSVEDAHMGTEAFF.

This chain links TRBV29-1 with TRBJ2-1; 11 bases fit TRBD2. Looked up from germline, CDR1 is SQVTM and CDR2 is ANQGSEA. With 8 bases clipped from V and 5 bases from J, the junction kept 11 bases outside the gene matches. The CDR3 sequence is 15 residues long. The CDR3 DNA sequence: TGCAGCTCATACCTCCGACTAGCGGGGAACAATGAGCAGTTCTTC. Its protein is CSSYLRLAGNNEQFF.

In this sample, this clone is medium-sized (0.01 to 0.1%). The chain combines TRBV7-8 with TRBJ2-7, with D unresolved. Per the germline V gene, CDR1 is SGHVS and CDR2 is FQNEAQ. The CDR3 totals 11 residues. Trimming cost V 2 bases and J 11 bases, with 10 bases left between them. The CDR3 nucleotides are TGTGCCAGCAGCTTACTTCAGGCTAAGTACTTC. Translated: CASSLLQAKYF.

CDR3 sequence reads: CTSSQDLNGYNEQFF. CDR3 DNA sequence: TGCACCAGCAGCCAAGATCTAAACGGTTACAATGAGCAGTTCTTC. The chain joins TRBV1 to TRBJ2-1; no DNA check was done on the table's D call, TRBD2. TRBV1 is annotated as a pseudogene. The CDR3 length is 15 residues.

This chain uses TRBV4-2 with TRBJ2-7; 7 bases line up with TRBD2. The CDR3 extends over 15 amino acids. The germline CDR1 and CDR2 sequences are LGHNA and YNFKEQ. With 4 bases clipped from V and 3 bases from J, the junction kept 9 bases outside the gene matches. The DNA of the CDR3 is TGTGCCAGCAGCCCCATAGGGAAGCGGGACTACGAGCAGTACTTC. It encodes CASSPIGKRDYEQYF.

The CDR3, as DNA: TGTGCCAGCAGCGAGGGACTCGGGAAGAGGGAGCAGTACTTC. Its translation: CASSEGLGKREQYF. The V gene is TRBV9, the J gene TRBJ2-7, with a possible D match to TRBD2 (6 bases). This CDR3 has 14 amino acids. The germline V gene has CDR1 SGDLS and CDR2 YYNGEE. Trimming pared 3 bases from V and 7 bases from J, leaving 17 bases between. Supplemented by reference TRBV9 and TRBJ2-7, the full variable domain reads DSGVTQTPKHLITATGQRVTLRCSPRSGDLSVYWYQQSLDQGLQFLIQYYNGEERAKGNILERFSAQQFPDLHSELNLSSLELGDSALYFCASSEGLGKREQYFGPGTRLTVT.

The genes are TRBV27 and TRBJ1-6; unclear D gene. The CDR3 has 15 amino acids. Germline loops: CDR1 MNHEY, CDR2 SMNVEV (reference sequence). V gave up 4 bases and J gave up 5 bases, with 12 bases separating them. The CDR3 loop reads CASSSDQANNSPLHF. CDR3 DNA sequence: TGTGCCAGCAGTTCTGACCAGGCCAATAATTCACCCCTCCACTTT.

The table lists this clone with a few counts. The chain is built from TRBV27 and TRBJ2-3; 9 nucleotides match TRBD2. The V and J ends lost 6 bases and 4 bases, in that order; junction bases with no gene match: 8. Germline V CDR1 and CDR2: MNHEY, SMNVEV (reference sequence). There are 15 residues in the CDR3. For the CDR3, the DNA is TGTGCCAGCAGATTTCTTAGCGGGAGATCAGATACGCAGTATTTT. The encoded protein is CASRFLSGRSDTQYF.

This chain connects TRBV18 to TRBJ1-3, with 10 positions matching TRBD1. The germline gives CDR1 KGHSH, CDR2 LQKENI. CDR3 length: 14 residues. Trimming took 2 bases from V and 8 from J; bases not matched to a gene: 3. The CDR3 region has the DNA TGTGCCAGCTCACCAGGGACAGGGGAAGACACCATATATTTT. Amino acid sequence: CASSPGTGEDTIYF.

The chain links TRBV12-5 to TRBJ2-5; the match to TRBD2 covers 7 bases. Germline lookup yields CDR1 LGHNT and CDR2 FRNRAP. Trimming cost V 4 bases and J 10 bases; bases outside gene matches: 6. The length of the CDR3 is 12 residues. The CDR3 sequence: CASGSSGRDQYF. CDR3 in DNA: TGTGCTAGTGGTTCTAGCGGAAGGGACCAGTACTTC. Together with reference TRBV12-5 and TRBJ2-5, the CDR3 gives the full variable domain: DARVTQTPRHKVTEMGQEVTMRCQPILGHNTVFWYRQTMMQGLELLAYFRNRAPLDDSGMPKDRFSAEMPDATLATLKIQPSEPRDSAVYFCASGSSGRDQYFGPGTRLLVL.

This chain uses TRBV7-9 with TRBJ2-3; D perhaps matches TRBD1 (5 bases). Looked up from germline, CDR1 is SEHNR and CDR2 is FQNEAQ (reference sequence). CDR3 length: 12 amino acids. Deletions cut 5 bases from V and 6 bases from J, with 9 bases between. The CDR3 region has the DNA TGTGCCAGCAGCCCGCAGGGCGATACGCAGTATTTT. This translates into CASSPQGDTQYF.

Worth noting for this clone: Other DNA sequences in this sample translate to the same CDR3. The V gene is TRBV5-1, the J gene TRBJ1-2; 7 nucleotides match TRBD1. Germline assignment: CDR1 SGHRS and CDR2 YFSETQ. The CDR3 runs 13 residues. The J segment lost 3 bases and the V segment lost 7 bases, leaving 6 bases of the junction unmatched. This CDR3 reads CASSPTGDYGYTF. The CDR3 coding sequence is TGCGCCAGCTCGCCCACAGGGGACTATGGCTACACCTTC.

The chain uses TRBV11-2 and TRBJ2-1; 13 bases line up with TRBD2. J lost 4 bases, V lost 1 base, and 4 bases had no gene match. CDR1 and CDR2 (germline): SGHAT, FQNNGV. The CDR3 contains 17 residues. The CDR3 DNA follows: TGTGCCAGCAGCTTAGGGACTAGCGGGAGAGGGTACAATGAGCAGTTCTTC. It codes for CASSLGTSGRGYNEQFF.

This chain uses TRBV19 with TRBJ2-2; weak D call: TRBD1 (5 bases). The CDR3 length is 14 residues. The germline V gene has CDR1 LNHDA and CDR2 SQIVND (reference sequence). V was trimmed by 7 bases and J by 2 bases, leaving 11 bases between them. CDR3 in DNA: TGTGCCAGTAAGGGCCAGGGTAACACCGGGGAGCTGTTTTTT. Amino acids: CASKGQGNTGELFF.

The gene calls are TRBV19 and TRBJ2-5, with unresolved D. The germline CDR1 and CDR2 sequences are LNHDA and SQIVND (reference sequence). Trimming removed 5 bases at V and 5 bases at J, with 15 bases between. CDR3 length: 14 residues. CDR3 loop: CASSLQEGWETQYF. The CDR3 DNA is TGTGCCAGTAGTCTGCAGGAAGGGTGGGAGACCCAGTACTTC. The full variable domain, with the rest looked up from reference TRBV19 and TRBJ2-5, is DGGITQSPKYLFRKEGQNVTLSCEQNLNHDAMYWYRQDPGQGLRLIYYSQIVNDFQKGDIAEGYSVSREKKESFPLTVTSAQKNPTAFYLCASSLQEGWETQYFGPGTRLLVL.

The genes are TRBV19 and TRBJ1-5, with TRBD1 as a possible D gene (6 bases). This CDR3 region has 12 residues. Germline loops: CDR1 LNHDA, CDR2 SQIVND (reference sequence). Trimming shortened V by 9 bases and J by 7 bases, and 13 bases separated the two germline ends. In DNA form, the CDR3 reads TGTGCCAGCCAAGGGGGGGCCCAGCCCCAGCATTTT. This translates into CASQGGAQPQHF.

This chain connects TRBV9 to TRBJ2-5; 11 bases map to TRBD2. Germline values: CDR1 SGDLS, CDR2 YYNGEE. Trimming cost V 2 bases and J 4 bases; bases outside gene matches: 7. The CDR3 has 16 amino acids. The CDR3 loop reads CASSVIAGGGRETQYF. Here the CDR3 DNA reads TGTGCCAGCAGCGTCATAGCGGGAGGGGGTAGAGAGACCCAGTACTTC.

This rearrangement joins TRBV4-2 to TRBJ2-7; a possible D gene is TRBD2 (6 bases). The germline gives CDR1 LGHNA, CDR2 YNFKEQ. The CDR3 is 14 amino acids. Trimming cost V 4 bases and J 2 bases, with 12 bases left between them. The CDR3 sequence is CASSRRLGTYEQYF. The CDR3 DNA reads TGTGCCAGCAGCCGTCGACTAGGAACCTACGAGCAGTACTTC.

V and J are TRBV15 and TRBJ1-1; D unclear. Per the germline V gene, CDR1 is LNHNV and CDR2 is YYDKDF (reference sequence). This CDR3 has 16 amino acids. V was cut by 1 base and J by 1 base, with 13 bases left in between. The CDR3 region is CATSRGGSYRNTEAFF. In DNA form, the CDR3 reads TGTGCCACCAGCAGAGGGGGATCCTATAGGAACACTGAAGCTTTCTTT.

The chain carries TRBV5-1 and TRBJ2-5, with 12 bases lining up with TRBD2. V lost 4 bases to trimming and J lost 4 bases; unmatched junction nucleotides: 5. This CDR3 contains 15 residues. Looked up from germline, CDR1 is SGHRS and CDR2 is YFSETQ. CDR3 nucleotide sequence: TGCGCCAGCAGCGTGACTAGCGGGAGCGCAGAGACCCAGTACTTC. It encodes CASSVTSGSAETQYF.

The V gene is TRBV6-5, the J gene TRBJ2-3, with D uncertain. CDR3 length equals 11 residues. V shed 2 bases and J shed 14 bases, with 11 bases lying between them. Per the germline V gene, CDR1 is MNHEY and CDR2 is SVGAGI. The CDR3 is CASSYKGLPYF. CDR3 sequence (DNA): TGTGCCAGCAGTTACAAGGGATTGCCGTATTTT.

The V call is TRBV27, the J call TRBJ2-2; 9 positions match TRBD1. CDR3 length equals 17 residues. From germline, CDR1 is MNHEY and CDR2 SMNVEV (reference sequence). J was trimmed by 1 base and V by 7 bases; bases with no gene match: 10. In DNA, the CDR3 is TGTGCCAGCAAAAAGTCAGTGGGACAGGGGAACACCGGGGAGCTGTTTTTT. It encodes CASKKSVGQGNTGELFF.

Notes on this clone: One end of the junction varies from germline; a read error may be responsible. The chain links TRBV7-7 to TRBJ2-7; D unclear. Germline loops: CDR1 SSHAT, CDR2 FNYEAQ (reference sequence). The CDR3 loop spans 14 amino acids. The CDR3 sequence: CASSPSGSRYEQYF. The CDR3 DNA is TGTGCTAGCAGCCCCTCGGGCAGCCGGTACGAGCAGTACTTC.

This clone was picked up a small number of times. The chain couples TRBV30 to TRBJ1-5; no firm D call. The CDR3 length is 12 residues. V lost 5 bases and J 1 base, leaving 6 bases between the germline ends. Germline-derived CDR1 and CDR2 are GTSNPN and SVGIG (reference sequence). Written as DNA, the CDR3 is TGTGCCTGGGCAAGCAGCAATCAGCCCCAGCATTTT. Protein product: CAWASSNQPQHF.

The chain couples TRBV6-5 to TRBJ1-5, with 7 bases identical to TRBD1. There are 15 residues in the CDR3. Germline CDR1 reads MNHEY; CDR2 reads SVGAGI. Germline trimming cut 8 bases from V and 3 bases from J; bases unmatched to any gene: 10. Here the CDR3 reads CASRDATGSNQPQHF. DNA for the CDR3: TGTGCCAGCCGAGACGCGACAGGGTCCAATCAGCCCCAGCATTTT.

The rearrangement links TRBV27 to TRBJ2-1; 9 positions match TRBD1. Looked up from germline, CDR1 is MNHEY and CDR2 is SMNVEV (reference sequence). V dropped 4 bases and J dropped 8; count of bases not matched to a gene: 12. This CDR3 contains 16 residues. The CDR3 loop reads CASSSPPGQGMDEQFF. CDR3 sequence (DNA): TGTGCCAGCAGTTCCCCCCCGGGACAGGGAATGGATGAGCAGTTCTTC.

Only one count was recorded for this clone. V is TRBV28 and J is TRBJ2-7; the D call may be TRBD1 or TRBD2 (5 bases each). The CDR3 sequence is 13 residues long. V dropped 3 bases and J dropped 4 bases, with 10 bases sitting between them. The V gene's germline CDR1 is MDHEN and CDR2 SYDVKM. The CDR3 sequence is CASSLGDGYEQYF. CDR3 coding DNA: TGTGCCAGCAGTTTGGGGGACGGATACGAGCAGTACTTC.